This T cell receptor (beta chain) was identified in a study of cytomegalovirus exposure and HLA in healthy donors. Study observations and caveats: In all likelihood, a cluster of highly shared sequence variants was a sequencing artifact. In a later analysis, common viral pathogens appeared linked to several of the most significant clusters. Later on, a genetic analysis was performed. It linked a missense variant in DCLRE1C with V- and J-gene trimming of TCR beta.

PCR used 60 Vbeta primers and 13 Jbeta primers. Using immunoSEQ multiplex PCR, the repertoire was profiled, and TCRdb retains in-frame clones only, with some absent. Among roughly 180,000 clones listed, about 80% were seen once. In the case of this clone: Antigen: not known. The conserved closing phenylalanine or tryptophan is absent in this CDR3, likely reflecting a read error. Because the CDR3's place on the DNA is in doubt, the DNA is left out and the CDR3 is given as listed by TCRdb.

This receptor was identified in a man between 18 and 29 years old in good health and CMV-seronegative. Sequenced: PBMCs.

CDR3 loop: CASSLALSRGPLSV. The chain uses TRBV7-2 and TRBJ1-1; the DNA was not used to check the table's D call, TRBD1. The germline CDR1 and CDR2 sequences are SGHTA and FQGNSA. A total of 14 residues make up the CDR3, ends included.